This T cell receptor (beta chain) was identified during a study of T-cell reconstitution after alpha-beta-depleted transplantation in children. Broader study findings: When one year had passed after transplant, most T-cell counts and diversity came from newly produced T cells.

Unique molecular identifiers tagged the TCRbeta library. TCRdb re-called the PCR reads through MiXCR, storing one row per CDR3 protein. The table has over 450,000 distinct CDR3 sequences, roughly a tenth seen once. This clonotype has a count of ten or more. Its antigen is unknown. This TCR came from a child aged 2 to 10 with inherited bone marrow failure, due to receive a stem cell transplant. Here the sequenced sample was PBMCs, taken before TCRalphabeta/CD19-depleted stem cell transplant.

In DNA form, the CDR3 reads TGTGCCAGCAGACTCGGGGGGGATGGGTTCTTC. Translating gives CASRLGGDGFF. V and J are TRBV2 and TRBJ2-1, with 8 bases that match TRBD2. Germline-derived CDR1 and CDR2 are SNHLY and FYNNEI. V was clipped by 6 bases and J by 15 bases; unmatched bases: 7. This CDR3 has 11 residues.